The 21 T cell receptor beta chains below were found in one sample sequenced in a study of CD8+CD57+ T cells in acquired aplastic anemia. According to the study, genomic DNA was the template for TCR beta VDJ and CDR3 profiling. TCRdb used MiXCR to reprocess the reads, holding one entry per CDR3 protein. The data show hundreds of thousands of distinct CDR3 sequences, around 72% seen once. Source material: sorted CD4+, CD8+, or CD8+CD57+ T cells (not recorded which) from PBMCs. These receptors were obtained from a human donor in good health, serving as a control.

This clonotype showed up just once. The gene calls are TRBV20-1 and TRBJ1-1; D is perhaps TRBD1 (6 bases). CDR1 is DFQATT, CDR2 SNEGSKA, per germline (reference sequence). V lost 6 bases, J lost 5 bases, and 22 bases lay in between. The CDR3 totals 15 residues. CDR3 amino acids: CSAPSFTGIMTEAFF. The CDR3 DNA reads TGCAGTGCCCCTTCCTTCACAGGGATTATGACTGAAGCTTTCTTT.

This clonotype was recorded many times. This chain joins TRBV6-6 and TRBJ2-5; D might be TRBD1 (5 bases). The germline V gene has CDR1 MNHNY and CDR2 SVGAGI (reference sequence). Deletions cut 4 bases from V and 1 base from J, with 7 bases between. The length of the CDR3 is 13 residues. The CDR3 DNA sequence: TGTGCCAGCAGTTTGGGGCCCCAAGAGACCCAGTACTTC. It yields the protein CASSLGPQETQYF.

This chain joins TRBV2 and TRBJ1-5, with 8 bases that match TRBD1. The V segment lost 8 bases and the J segment 3 bases; nucleotides outside the gene matches: 6. Per germline, CDR1 SNHLY and CDR2 FYNNEI. This CDR3 comprises 14 residues. The CDR3 is CASVTTGANQPQHF. The CDR3 nucleotides read TGTGCCAGCGTTACGACAGGGGCCAATCAGCCCCAGCATTTT.

On this clonotype: A much larger clone lies one base from this, so it may be a read error. The V call is TRBV30, the J call TRBJ2-7; D is unclear. There are 14 residues in the CDR3. CDR1 and CDR2 (germline): GTSNPN, SVGIG (reference sequence). The CDR3 here is CAWGVRLGDPILYF. In nucleotides, the CDR3 is TGTGCCTGGGGTGTACGTCTTGGCGACCCCATCTTATACTTC.

The chain employs TRBV5-1 and TRBJ1-1, with 8 bases fitting TRBD1. With 5 bases clipped from V and 5 bases from J, the junction kept 8 bases outside the gene matches. The CDR3 consists of 14 residues. Germline V lookup: CDR1 SGHRS, CDR2 YFSETQ. In DNA form, the CDR3 reads TGCGCCAGCAGACGCGGACAGGGTGGGACTGAAGCTTTCTTT. Amino acids: CASRRGQGGTEAFF. The full variable domain, rest sourced from reference TRBV5-1 and TRBJ1-1, is KAGVTQTPRYLIKTRGQQVTLSCSPISGHRSVSWYQQTPGQGLQFLFEYFSETQRNKGNFPGRFSGRQFSNSRSEMNVSTLELGDSALYLCASRRGQGGTEAFFGQGTRLTVV.

The V call is TRBV5-4, the J call TRBJ2-1; weak D call: TRBD2 (6 bases). CDR1 SGHNT and CDR2 YYREEE come from the germline V gene (reference sequence). The CDR3 spans 15 residues. V was cut by 5 bases and J by 6 bases, with 18 bases left in between. CDR3 DNA: TGTGCCAGCAGGAAAAGACGGGGGTCGGGCAATGAGCAGTTCTTC. This translates into CASRKRRGSGNEQFF.

This clonotype was observed a single time. The CDR3 region is CASSTRAPTETQYF. The DNA for the CDR3 is TGTGCCAGCAGCACACGGGCCCCAACAGAGACCCAGTACTTC. This chain uses TRBV2 with TRBJ2-5; D is ambiguous. V shed 6 bases and J shed 4 bases, with 15 bases lying between them. Germline-derived CDR1 and CDR2 are SNHLY and FYNNEI. This CDR3 has 14 amino acids.

Points on this clonotype: Germline and junction disagree at one end, which may indicate a read error. The rearrangement joins TRBV5-1 to TRBJ2-7; D is possibly TRBD1 (5 bases). Germline lookup yields CDR1 SGHRS and CDR2 YFSETQ. The CDR3 totals 13 residues. The DNA for the CDR3 is TGTGCCAGCAGCTTGGACACCTCCGACGAGCAGTACTTC. Encoded protein: CASSLDTSDEQYF.

Note on this clonotype: One end of the junction varies from germline; a read error may be responsible. J is TRBJ1-6 and V is TRBV5-8; D is possibly TRBD1 (6 bases). Germline assignment: CDR1 SGHTS and CDR2 YDEGEE. The CDR3 length is 13 residues. CDR3 nucleotides: TGTGCCAGCAGTTTGGGGGGCAGGCGACCCCTCCACTTT. Translated, it gives CASSLGGRRPLHF.

The CDR3 region has the DNA TGTGCCAGCAGCAGAAGAGTAGCGGGGGGCAACATAGCAAATGAGCAGTTCTTC. Translating gives CASSRRVAGGNIANEQFF. The chain has TRBV19 and TRBJ2-1; 10 nucleotides align to TRBD2. The CDR3 is 18 residues long. Germline trimming cut 9 bases from V and 7 bases from J; bases unmatched to any gene: 21. The germline CDR1 and CDR2 sequences are LNHDA and SQIVND (reference sequence). The full variable domain, with the rest looked up from reference TRBV19 and TRBJ2-1, is DGGITQSPKYLFRKEGQNVTLSCEQNLNHDAMYWYRQDPGQGLRLIYYSQIVNDFQKGDIAEGYSVSREKKESFPLTVTSAQKNPTAFYLCASSRRVAGGNIANEQFFGPGTRLTVL.

A word on this clonotype: The junction departs from the called germline gene at one end, perhaps through a read error. This chain links TRBV15 with TRBJ2-5; a possible D gene is TRBD2 (7 bases). The CDR3 runs 13 residues. CDR1 is LNHNV and CDR2 is YYDKDF in the germline V gene (reference sequence). In nucleotides, the CDR3 is TGTGCCACCAGTATACTGGGGGGGGCTGCCCCTTACTTT. This codes for CATSILGGAAPYF.

Comment on this clonotype: Relative to the germline gene, one junction end is altered; a read error may explain this. This chain joins TRBV11-2 and TRBJ2-1; weak D call: TRBD2 (5 bases). This CDR3 contains 15 residues. Germline V lookup: CDR1 SGHAT, CDR2 FQNNGV. Here the CDR3 DNA reads TGCGCCAGCAGCTTAGGTCGCAGAGCGGCGAATGAGCAGTTCTTC. Its translation: CASSLGRRAANEQFF.

Ten or more counts support this clonotype. The chain uses TRBV12-3 or TRBV12-4 and TRBJ1-2; D is ambiguous. Trimming removed 5 bases from V and 3 bases from J, with 10 bases in between. There are 13 residues in the CDR3. The CDR3 sequence is CASSPRRDYGYTF. For the CDR3, the DNA is TGTGCCAGCAGTCCACGACGGGACTATGGCTACACCTTC.

The V call is TRBV5-1, the J call TRBJ1-2; no clear D gene. The CDR3 runs 14 residues. Germline V gene lookup returns CDR1 SGHRS and CDR2 YFSETQ. Trimming took off 0 bases at V and 7 bases at J, with 13 bases between the two ends. This CDR3 reads CASSLGTQRSGYTF. The CDR3 region has the DNA TGCGCCAGCAGCTTGGGAACGCAGCGCAGTGGCTACACCTTC. The full variable domain, with the rest looked up from reference TRBV5-1 and TRBJ1-2, is KAGVTQTPRYLIKTRGQQVTLSCSPISGHRSVSWYQQTPGQGLQFLFEYFSETQRNKGNFPGRFSGRQFSNSRSEMNVSTLELGDSALYLCASSLGTQRSGYTFGSGTRLTVV.

Ten or more counts support this clonotype. The V call is TRBV19, the J call TRBJ1-3; D unresolved. The germline V and J ends were trimmed by 0 bases and 3 bases, with 9 bases remaining between them. The CDR3 sequence is 15 residues long. CDR1 and CDR2 (germline): LNHDA, SQIVND (reference sequence). CDR3 in amino acids: CASSIDPTGGNTIYF. DNA for the CDR3: TGTGCCAGTAGTATAGATCCGACGGGTGGAAACACCATATATTTT.

This chain joins TRBV19 and TRBJ1-2; D is unresolved. Per germline, CDR1 LNHDA and CDR2 SQIVND (reference sequence). The CDR3 has 12 residues. V dropped 8 bases and J dropped 3 bases, with 10 bases sitting between them. CDR3 bases: TGTGCCAGTCAAGGCCGTTACTATGGCTACACCTTC. This gives the protein CASQGRYYGYTF.

The chain recombines TRBV5-1 with TRBJ2-3; TRBD1 might be the D (6 bases). V dropped 1 base and J dropped 5 bases, with 14 bases sitting between them. The CDR3 runs to 15 residues. Germline V gene sequence: CDR1 SGHRS, CDR2 YFSETQ. DNA for the CDR3: TGCGCCAGCAGCTTGATGTACAGGGTGGAAGATACGCAGTATTTT. Translating gives CASSLMYRVEDTQYF.

This clonotype was counted between two and nine times. Here the CDR3 reads CASSIEGPQETQHF. The CDR3 coding sequence is TGTGCCAGTAGTATTGAGGGCCCTCAAGAGACCCAGCATTTT. This rearrangement joins TRBV19 to TRBJ1-5; D uncertain. Germline V gives CDR1 LNHDA, CDR2 SQIVND (reference sequence). CDR3 size: 14 residues. V was trimmed by 3 bases and J by 11 bases, leaving 17 bases between them. Complete variable domain (other parts from reference TRBV19 and TRBJ1-5): DGGITQSPKYLFRKEGQNVTLSCEQNLNHDAMYWYRQDPGQGLRLIYYSQIVNDFQKGDIAEGYSVSREKKESFPLTVTSAQKNPTAFYLCASSIEGPQETQHFGDGTRLSIL.

The rearrangement uses TRBV19 and TRBJ2-2; 7 bases map to TRBD1. J gave up 4 bases and V 3 bases, and 5 bases lay outside the gene matches. The CDR3 contains 15 residues. CDR1 is LNHDA, CDR2 SQIVND, per germline (reference sequence). CDR3 loop: CASSMGQRSTGELFF. CDR3 bases: TGTGCCAGTAGTATGGGACAGCGAAGCACCGGGGAGCTGTTTTTT.

A single count supports this clonotype. The chain is built from TRBV7-2 and TRBJ2-1; 9 nucleotides line up with TRBD2. The germline CDR1 and CDR2 sequences are SGHTA and FQGNSA. Trimming at V came to 2 bases and at J to 16 bases, leaving 15 bases not matched to a gene. The CDR3 has 15 amino acids. DNA for the CDR3: TGTGCCAGCAGCTTAAGCGGGGGGACCGGGGGGACAAGATTCTTC. Protein product: CASSLSGGTGGTRFF.

This chain links TRBV18 with TRBJ1-5; 8 bases are a match to TRBD1. The CDR3 loop spans 16 amino acids. The J segment lost 0 bases and the V segment lost 4 bases, leaving 5 bases of the junction unmatched. The germline V gene has CDR1 KGHSH and CDR2 LQKENI. The CDR3 DNA reads TGTGCCAGCTCACGAGGGACAGGCTATAGCAATCAGCCCCAGCATTTT. It encodes CASSRGTGYSNQPQHF.